This T cell receptor (beta chain) was found in a study of blood T cells in healthy people across ages. Then a second PCR, running about 6 to 12 cycles, was carried out with a sample-barcoded 5' primer and a J-beta primer mix. TCRdb re-called the 5' RACE reads with MiXCR, one entry per CDR3 protein. The profile shows more than 650,000 distinct CDR3 sequences, roughly 24% of them singletons. Germline CDR1 reads SQVTM; CDR2 reads ANQGSEA. The CDR3 is 12 residues long. On this clonotype: The junction differs from germline at one of its ends, possibly a read error.

These data were likewise used in another study, on T cells of mothers and their children. That work contributes: Extracted RNA, in its entirety, went into cDNA synthesis at roughly 1.5 ug per 15 ul. When the second PCR was run, its M1S primer added sample barcodes and 2-4 random nucleotides. Relative to unrelated pairs, biologically related mother-child dyads exhibited marginally greater, non-significant overlap.

The sequence derives from a boy younger than 18 in good health. V and J are TRBV29-1 and TRBJ2-7; no definite D call. Specimen: blood. CDR3 in DNA: TGCAGCGCTGAAACGGGTTCCTACGAGCAGTACTTC. Its translation is CSAETGSYEQYF.